The present entry profiles one T cell receptor (beta chain) with its context. Its specificity is unknown. Chemo-refractory metastatic non-small-cell lung cancer patients were treated with focal radiation plus CTLA-4 blockade with ipilimumab. These data originate in a study of radiotherapy plus CTLA-4 blockade in lung cancer. Turning to the study itself: Across the patients, objective responses occurred in 15% to 20%, and disease control in about 29%. General study points: Peripheral blood showed expansion of tumor-derived TCR clones after radiotherapy and ipilimumab. Together with interferon-beta, which increased in serum after radiation, early dynamic changes in blood T cell clones were reportedly the best predictors of response.

Clones were read by immunoSEQ multiplex PCR, and TCRdb kept only the in-frame ones, dropping some. There are 65,000 to 100,000 clones in the sample; 80% to 85% occur only once, and just over 0.8% lies in the top ten. V shed 2 bases, J shed 9 bases, and the junction held 7 bases outside the gene matches. CDR3 size: 14 residues. Germline V gives CDR1 SNHLY, CDR2 FYNNEI. This clonotype was obtained from a human donor with non-small cell lung cancer who had stable disease on radiotherapy plus ipilimumab. Material: peripheral blood, obtained from a patient treated with radiotherapy plus ipilimumab. The chain is built from TRBV2 and TRBJ2-7; 10 bases map to TRBD2. In DNA, the CDR3 is TGTGCCAGCAGTGAACTAGCGGGGGCCAATGGGCAGTACTTC. Protein product: CASSELAGANGQYF. Together with reference TRBV2 and TRBJ2-7, the CDR3 gives the full variable domain: EPEVTQTPSHQVTQMGQEVILRCVPISNHLYFYWYRQILGQKVEFLVSFYNNEISEKSEIFDDQFSVERPDGSNFTLKIRSTKLEDSAMYFCASSELAGANGQYFGPGTRLTVT.